This T cell receptor beta chain stems from a study of shared T cell receptors in the human thymus. TCRdb's copy holds only in-frame clones and misses some; the assay was immunoSEQ multiplex PCR. This repertoire shows about 380,000 clones, approximately 95% found once; its top ten account for roughly 0.021%. The CDR3 sequence is 14 residues long. Germline values: CDR1 SGHDT, CDR2 YYEEEE. Trimming took 0 bases from V and 8 from J, leaving 12 bases between them. The sequence derives from a human donor. Sequencing was carried out using thymocytes. This sequence joins TRBV5-6 and TRBJ2-1; unclear D gene. The CDR3 sequence is CASSLGPSGDEQFF. CDR3 nucleotides: TGTGCCAGCAGCTTGGGCCCTTCTGGCGATGAGCAGTTCTTC.